This T cell receptor (beta chain) was identified during a study of early T cells in non-severe SARS-CoV-2 infection. Points from the study as a whole: Using VDJdb, the matching emphasized anti-spike CD8 responses while missing private and CD4 specificities.

This clonotype was recorded a few times. Its antigen remains unidentified. One entry per CDR3 protein, called by TCRdb with MiXCR from the 5' RACE reads. The sample holds approximately 50,000 distinct CDR3 sequences; roughly 8% are singletons and the top ten take approximately 4.6%. The origin of this receptor is an adult who was a healthcare worker with PCR-confirmed SARS-CoV-2 infection or an uninfected control (not recorded which). The specimen was whole blood.

The CDR3: CASSGGLHNEQFF. The CDR3 DNA sequence: TGTGCCAGCAGTGGGGGACTGCACAATGAGCAGTTCTTC. This chain connects TRBV2 to TRBJ2-1, with D possibly TRBD2 on 6 matching bases. In germline, CDR1 is SNHLY, CDR2 FYNNEI. V was cut by 4 bases and J by 5 bases, with 9 bases left in between. This CDR3 contains 13 residues.